This paragraph reports one TCR beta chain. The data derive from a study of control samples from healthy donors and cancer patients. Assay used: immunoSEQ multiplex PCR; TCRdb lists only in-frame clones, some missing. Of roughly 130,000 clones in the sample, about 93% are singletons; the top ten hold 13% to 15%. The V end was cut by 7 bases, the J end by 3 bases, with 15 bases between. The CDR3 extends over 14 amino acids. Germline V gives CDR1 SGHTA, CDR2 FQGNSA. The TCR sequence derives from a man in his sixties with colorectal cancer. The chain joins TRBV7-2 to TRBJ1-1, with D unclear. The sample consisted of PBMCs. In DNA, the CDR3 is TGTGCCAGCATCCGCCAACACGGGGACACTGAAGCTTTCTTT. Translation: CASIRQHGDTEAFF.